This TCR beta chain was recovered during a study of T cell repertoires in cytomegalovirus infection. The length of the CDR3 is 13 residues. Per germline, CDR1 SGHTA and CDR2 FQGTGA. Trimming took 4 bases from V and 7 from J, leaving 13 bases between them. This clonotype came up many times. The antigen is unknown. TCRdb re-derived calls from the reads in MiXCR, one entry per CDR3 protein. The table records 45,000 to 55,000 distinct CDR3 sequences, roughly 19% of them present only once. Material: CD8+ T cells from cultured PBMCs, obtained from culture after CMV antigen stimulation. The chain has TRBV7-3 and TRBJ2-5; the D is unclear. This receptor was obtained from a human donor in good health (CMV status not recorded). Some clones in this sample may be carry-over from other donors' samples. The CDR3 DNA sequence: TGTGCCAGCAGCTCGACGGTCCCAGGGACCCAGTACTTC. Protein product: CASSSTVPGTQYF.